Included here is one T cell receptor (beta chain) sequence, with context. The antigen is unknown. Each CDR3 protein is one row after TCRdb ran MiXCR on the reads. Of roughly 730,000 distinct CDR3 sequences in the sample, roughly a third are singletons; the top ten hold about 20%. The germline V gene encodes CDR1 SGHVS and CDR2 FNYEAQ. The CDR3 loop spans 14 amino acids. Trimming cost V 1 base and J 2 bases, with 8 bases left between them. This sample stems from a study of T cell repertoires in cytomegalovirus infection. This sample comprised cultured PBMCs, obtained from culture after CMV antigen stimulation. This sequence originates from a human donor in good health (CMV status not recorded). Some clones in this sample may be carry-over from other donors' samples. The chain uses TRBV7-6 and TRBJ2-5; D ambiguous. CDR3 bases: TGTGCCAGCAGCTTAGGAACAGCACAAGAGACCCAGTACTTC. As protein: CASSLGTAQETQYF.